A selection of T cell receptor beta chains follows, all from one sample in a study of shared clonotypes between healthy human individuals. Clones were sequenced by immunoSEQ multiplex PCR, and TCRdb holds only the in-frame ones, with some missing. This sample has 300,000 or so clones, with roughly 70% found just once. What was sequenced was memory CD4+ T cells sorted from blood. The receptors come from a man aged 30-40 years in good health. The CDR3 runs from the conserved cysteine through the conserved F or W.

V	J	CDR3
TRBV28	TRBJ1-1	CASSYPDRNTEAFF
TRBV27	TRBJ2-3	CASSLLLRGGTDTQYF
TRBV9	TRBJ2-7	CASSKSPGLAGGGEQYF
TRBV5-4	TRBJ2-4	CASSSGLAGGGAQNIQYF
TRBV7-8	TRBJ2-3	CASSPDVTDTQYF
TRBV28	TRBJ1-2	CASSLRTYYGYTF
TRBV7-2	TRBJ2-7	CASSPFGLEYEQYF
TRBV5-1	TRBJ2-1	CASSLVGGRISNEQFF
TRBV5-4	TRBJ2-7	CASSPGGGDADEQYF
TRBV7-2	TRBJ1-2	CASSPLTGFYGYTF
TRBV7-2	TRBJ2-7	CASSPVRENEQYF
TRBV29-1	TRBJ2-7	CSVGFRGATLEQYF
TRBV5-1	TRBJ2-5	CASSLASGGEGETQYF
TRBV5-4	TRBJ2-1	CASYFRRGSSYNEQFF
TRBV18	TRBJ2-5	CASSPPVTGTETQYF
TRBV7-2	TRBJ2-6	CASSLVIQGPSSGANVLTF
TRBV29-1	TRBJ2-2	CSVDAGYTGELFF
TRBV5-1	TRBJ2-6	CASSPQGQGSGANVLTF
TRBV29-1	TRBJ2-1	CSVYQDRQFF
TRBV28	TRBJ2-3	CASSFRSGGLTDTQYF
TRBV7-6	TRBJ1-1	CASRGVGPRSEAFF
TRBV6-1	TRBJ1-2	CATVISPTGGSGYTF
TRBV6-5	TRBJ1-2	CASSPDRVVWGYTF
TRBV29-1	TRBJ1-1	CSVASQGNTEAFF
TRBV18	TRBJ2-5	CASSVQGRETQYF
TRBV7-8	TRBJ2-1	CASSAFSGIIYNEQFF
TRBV7-8	TRBJ1-2	CASSLGRLNNYGYTF
TRBV2	TRBJ2-1	CASNPDWGSGQGEFF
TRBV19	TRBJ2-7	CASSEATRPSEQYF
TRBV10-3	TRBJ2-1	CAISDSGGVYNEQFF
TRBV5-3	TRBJ2-7	CARPGTRVEQYF
TRBV18	TRBJ2-1	CASSPRQGASGEQFF
TRBV19	TRBJ2-3	CASRAAATDTQYF